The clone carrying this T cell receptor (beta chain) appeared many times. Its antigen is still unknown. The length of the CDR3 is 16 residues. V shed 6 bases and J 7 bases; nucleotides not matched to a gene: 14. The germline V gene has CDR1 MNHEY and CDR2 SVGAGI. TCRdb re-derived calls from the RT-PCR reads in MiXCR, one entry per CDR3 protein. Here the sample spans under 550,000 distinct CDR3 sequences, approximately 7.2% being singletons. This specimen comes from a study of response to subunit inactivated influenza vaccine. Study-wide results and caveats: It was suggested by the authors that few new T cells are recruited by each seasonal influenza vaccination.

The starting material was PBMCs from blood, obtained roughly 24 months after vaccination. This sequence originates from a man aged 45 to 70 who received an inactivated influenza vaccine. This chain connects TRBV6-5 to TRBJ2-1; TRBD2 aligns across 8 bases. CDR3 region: CASRATPGGGWNEQFF. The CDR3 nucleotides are TGTGCCAGCAGGGCAACACCAGGCGGGGGGTGGAATGAGCAGTTCTTC.